Given below is one T cell receptor beta chain in context. Germline V lookup: CDR1 SNHLY, CDR2 FYNNEI. The CDR3 is made up of 17 amino acids. Germline trimming cut 2 bases from V and 0 bases from J; bases unmatched to any gene: 2. This entry is derived from a study of blood T cell repertoires in COVID-19. Background on the study: Samples representing acute and convalescent COVID-19 were sourced from the United States, Italy and Spain. From T cells, B-cell-depleted T cells, or PBMCs came the material, which was cDNA or gDNA.

Original data processing: Estimation of nucleated cell counts relied on the amplification of reference gene primers. Sequenced by immunoSEQ multiplex PCR; TCRdb stores in-frame clones only, minus some. The D gene and trimming were derived from the DNA, and the V and J assignments and clone size from that table. The table records roughly 220,000 clones, around 84% of them present only once. The V gene is TRBV2, the J gene TRBJ2-3, with TRBD2 identical over 13 bases. Input material: peripheral blood. The receptor comes from an older woman who had recovered from COVID-19. CDR3 sequence reads: CASSEWGLAGSTDTQYF. CDR3 coding DNA: TGTGCCAGCAGTGAATGGGGACTAGCGGGGAGCACAGATACGCAGTATTTT.